A single sample gave rise to the 15 T cell receptor beta chains below, sequenced in a study of CD8+ T cells in alopecia areata. cDNA reverse transcribed from extracted RNA served as the sequencing template. Data came from immunoSEQ multiplex PCR; TCRdb stores just in-frame clones and leaves some out. This sample has 100,000 to 140,000 clones, with around 84% found just once. Treatment given: oral pan-JAK inhibitor, 5-10 mg twice daily. The sequenced sample was CD8+ T cells sorted from blood, obtained at week 24, from a patient treated with tofacitinib. These receptors were collected from a human donor with alopecia areata.

This rearrangement joins TRBV11-2 to TRBJ2-1, with TRBD2 identical over 10 bases. The ends lost 4 bases at V and 8 bases at J; junction bases unmatched: 17. CDR3 size: 18 residues. Germline V lookup: CDR1 SGHAT, CDR2 FQNNGV. CDR3 protein: CASSSPFVRSAGGDEQFF. The DNA of the CDR3 is TGTGCCAGCAGCTCGCCGTTTGTAAGGTCAGCGGGGGGGGATGAGCAGTTCTTC.

V and J are TRBV6-5 and TRBJ1-5, with a tentative D call TRBD1 (5 bases). CDR1 MNHEY and CDR2 SVGAGI come from the germline V gene. Trimming took off 0 bases at V and 2 bases at J, with 8 bases between the two ends. This CDR3 is built from 15 residues. The CDR3 reads CASSYSSGGNQPQHF. Here the CDR3 DNA reads TGTGCCAGCAGTTACTCATCGGGGGGCAATCAGCCCCAGCATTTT.

The chain joins TRBV19 to TRBJ2-6; 10 nucleotides align to TRBD2. From germline, CDR1 is LNHDA and CDR2 SQIVND (reference sequence). This CDR3 spans 19 amino acids. After removal of 7 bases from V and 0 bases from J, the junction contained 12 bases not matched to a gene. The CDR3 DNA sequence: TGTGCCAGTAATTCCCTAGCGGGGGCTTACACCTCTGGGGCCAACGTCCTGACTTTC. Its protein product is CASNSLAGAYTSGANVLTF.

The CDR3 nucleotides read TGTGCCAGCAGCGGGACAGGGAACCCCTCCGAGCAGTACTTC. Translating gives CASSGTGNPSEQYF. The V call is TRBV9, the J call TRBJ2-7, with 8 bases that match TRBD1. Germline CDR1 reads SGDLS; CDR2 reads YYNGEE. With 3 bases clipped from V and 6 bases from J, the junction kept 8 bases outside the gene matches. The CDR3 totals 14 residues.

This clone was observed once. V usage is TRBV4-2 and J usage is TRBJ2-7, with D unclear. Germline V CDR1 and CDR2: LGHNA, YNFKEQ. Trimming removed 1 base at V and 6 bases at J, with 13 bases between. The CDR3 consists of 14 residues. CDR3 loop: CASSQVQVRSEQYF. The CDR3 region has the DNA TGTGCCAGCAGCCAAGTCCAGGTCCGGAGCGAGCAGTACTTC.

A single count supports this clone. The chain carries TRBV2 and TRBJ1-1; tentative D call: TRBD1 (6 bases). Germline CDR1 reads SNHLY; CDR2 reads FYNNEI. Trimming took 3 bases from V and 5 from J, leaving 10 bases between them. The CDR3 length is 13 residues. CDR3 sequence (DNA): TGTGCCAGCAGTGATTGGGGGCGGACTGAAGCTTTCTTT. Its protein product is CASSDWGRTEAFF.

This chain connects TRBV11-1 to TRBJ2-5, with TRBD2 identical over 9 bases. Trimming cost V 0 bases and J 0 bases; bases outside gene matches: 2. The CDR3 runs to 16 residues. Germline-derived CDR1 and CDR2 are SGHAT and FQDESV (reference sequence). This chain's CDR3 is CASSLAVAGDQETQYF. In DNA, the CDR3 is TGTGCCAGCAGCTTAGCGGTAGCGGGGGACCAAGAGACCCAGTACTTC.

This chain links TRBV27 with TRBJ2-3; no firm D call. The V gene's germline CDR1 is MNHEY and CDR2 SMNVEV (reference sequence). The length of the CDR3 is 14 residues. The V gene lost 5 bases and the J gene lost 1 base, with 10 bases spanning the gap. DNA for the CDR3: TGTGCCAGCAGTATCTTCAGAGGCACAGATACGCAGTATTTT. Amino acids: CASSIFRGTDTQYF.

V and J are TRBV6-6 and TRBJ2-3, with D perhaps given as TRBD1 or TRBD2 (6 bases each). The germline CDR1 and CDR2 sequences are MNHNY and SVGAGI (reference sequence). The CDR3 has 14 residues. Trimming cost V 8 bases and J 3 bases, with 15 bases left between them. CDR3 in amino acids: CASLGGMRTDTQYF. The CDR3, as DNA: TGTGCCAGCTTGGGGGGCATGAGGACAGATACGCAGTATTTT.

The chain is built from TRBV7-2 and TRBJ2-5, with 10 bases aligning to TRBD2. Germline V gives CDR1 SGHTA, CDR2 FQGNSA. With 5 bases clipped from V and 3 bases from J, the junction kept 6 bases outside the gene matches. The CDR3 consists of 15 residues. The CDR3 sequence is CASSPRTSGEETQYF. In nucleotides, the CDR3 is TGTGCCAGCAGCCCCAGGACTAGCGGAGAAGAGACCCAGTACTTC. Filled out from reference TRBV7-2 and TRBJ2-5, the complete variable domain reads GAGVSQSPSNKVTEKGKDVELRCDPISGHTALYWYRQSLGQGLEFLIYFQGNSAPDKSGLPSDRFSAERTGGSVSTLTIQRTQQEDSAVYLCASSPRTSGEETQYFGPGTRLLVL.

The chain couples TRBV29-1 to TRBJ1-2, with D uncertain. V shed 0 bases and J shed 3 bases, with 14 bases lying between them. Germline V gene lookup returns CDR1 SQVTM and CDR2 ANQGSEA. This CDR3 comprises 15 residues. The CDR3 protein is CSVEDATGGYYGYTF. In DNA form, the CDR3 reads TGCAGCGTTGAAGATGCCACTGGCGGATACTATGGCTACACCTTC.

The chain combines TRBV9 with TRBJ1-4; D unclear. V lost 3 bases and J 4 bases, leaving 16 bases between the germline ends. Germline lookup yields CDR1 SGDLS and CDR2 YYNGEE. CDR3 length equals 16 residues. The CDR3 loop is CASSGESLLGNEKLFF. CDR3 nucleotides: TGTGCCAGCAGCGGGGAGTCCCTTCTTGGTAATGAAAAACTGTTTTTT.

The chain is built from TRBV6-5 and TRBJ2-3; unclear D gene. V lost 5 bases and J 2 bases, leaving 14 bases between the germline ends. This CDR3 spans 15 amino acids. Germline-derived CDR1 and CDR2 are MNHEY and SVGAGI. CDR3: CASSVGRTYTDTQYF. CDR3 DNA sequence: TGTGCCAGCAGTGTCGGCAGGACGTACACAGATACGCAGTATTTT.

The chain couples TRBV7-9 to TRBJ2-7; TRBD2 aligns across 11 bases. Looked up from germline, CDR1 is SEHNR and CDR2 is FQNEAQ (reference sequence). The CDR3 covers 15 residues. V shed 1 base, J shed 6 bases, and the junction held 5 bases outside the gene matches. The CDR3 nucleotides are TGTGCCAGCAGCTTAGTTGCTCTAGCGGGGGGCGAGCAGTACTTC. Protein product: CASSLVALAGGEQYF. Using reference TRBV7-9 and TRBJ2-7 for the parts outside the CDR3, the full variable domain is DTGVSQNPRHKITKRGQNVTFRCDPISEHNRLYWYRQTLGQGPEFLTYFQNEAQLEKSRLLSDRFSAERPKGSFSTLEIQRTEQGDSAMYLCASSLVALAGGEQYFGPGTRLTVT.

Only a few counts were recorded for this clone. This chain connects TRBV7-9 to TRBJ2-3; possibly TRBD2 for D (5 bases). This CDR3 comprises 15 residues. Germline V gene lookup returns CDR1 SEHNR and CDR2 FQNEAQ (reference sequence). The V gene lost 4 bases and the J gene lost 2 bases, with 13 bases spanning the gap. The CDR3 sequence: CASSWWADSTDTQYF. The CDR3 DNA follows: TGTGCCAGCAGCTGGTGGGCGGACTCCACAGATACGCAGTATTTT.